Each of the 25 T cell receptor beta chains below was sequenced from the same sample in a study of blood T cell repertoires in COVID-19. Here immunoSEQ multiplex PCR was the method, and the copy in TCRdb shows in-frame clones only, minus some. This sample yields 110,000 to 150,000 clones, of which roughly 84% are seen a single time; less than 9.5% belongs to the top ten. Sequencing was performed on peripheral blood. These receptors were collected from a human donor in a cohort sampled during active COVID-19.

The rearrangement links TRBV2 to TRBJ1-5; D uncertain. The germline V gene encodes CDR1 SNHLY and CDR2 FYNNEI. The CDR3 has 16 residues. The V gene lost 4 bases and the J gene lost 4 bases, with 17 bases spanning the gap. The CDR3 is CASSVFGRNGNQPQHF. CDR3 in DNA: TGTGCCAGCAGTGTGTTTGGGAGGAATGGGAATCAGCCCCAGCATTTT.

The chain has TRBV5-4 and TRBJ2-7, with 7 bases aligning to TRBD1. Looked up from germline, CDR1 is SGHNT and CDR2 is YYREEE (reference sequence). This CDR3 is built from 16 residues. V was pared by 5 bases and J by 0 bases, with 11 bases of the junction left unmatched. CDR3 nucleotide sequence: TGTGCCAGCAGTCTTGACCGGGACAGCAGCTCCTACGAGCAGTACTTC. This gives the protein CASSLDRDSSSYEQYF.

With respect to this clone: Other DNA sequences in this specimen translate into the identical CDR3. This chain links TRBV5-1 with TRBJ2-7, with 10 nucleotides matching TRBD2. V trimming: 1 base; J trimming: 5 bases; junction bases outside the gene matches: 3. The CDR3 spans 14 residues. Germline V gene data show CDR1 as SGHRS and CDR2 as YFSETQ. The CDR3 sequence: CASSLRLAGDEQYF. The CDR3 DNA follows: TGCGCCAGCAGCTTGCGGCTAGCGGGGGACGAGCAGTACTTC. The entire variable domain, with the rest obtained from reference TRBV5-1 and TRBJ2-7, is as follows: KAGVTQTPRYLIKTRGQQVTLSCSPISGHRSVSWYQQTPGQGLQFLFEYFSETQRNKGNFPGRFSGRQFSNSRSEMNVSTLELGDSALYLCASSLRLAGDEQYFGPGTRLTVT.

The chain recombines TRBV4-1 with TRBJ1-2, with TRBD1 as a possible D gene (5 bases). The germline V gene encodes CDR1 MGHRA and CDR2 YSYEKL. V was shortened by 4 bases and J by 2 bases, with 17 bases between the two germline ends. The CDR3 runs to 16 residues. The CDR3 DNA is TGCGCCAGCAGCCTCACGCCAGGGCAGGAGAACTATGGCTACACCTTC. This codes for CASSLTPGQENYGYTF.

This clone was counted only a few times. In nucleotides, the CDR3 is TGTGCCAGCAGCCAAGATGTAACCGAATATACTCAAGAGACCCAGTACTTC. Protein product: CASSQDVTEYTQETQYF. The genes are TRBV3-1 (or the pseudogene TRBV3-2) and TRBJ2-5, with no clear D. This CDR3 comprises 17 residues. Germline V CDR1 and CDR2: LGHDT, YNNKEL (reference sequence). Trimming cost V 0 bases and J 2 bases, with 16 bases left between them.

V and J are TRBV28 and TRBJ2-1, with 7 bases fitting TRBD1. CDR3 size: 14 residues. CDR1 is MDHEN, CDR2 SYDVKM, per germline. Unmatched junction bases numbered 1, after V lost 3 bases and J lost 2 bases. Here the CDR3 DNA reads TGTGCCAGCAGTTTGGACAGGCCCTACAATGAGCAGTTCTTC. Its translation: CASSLDRPYNEQFF.

This clone was seen more than once but under ten times. This chain uses TRBV7-3 with TRBJ2-1; D is possibly TRBD2 (5 bases). The V gene lost 5 bases and the J gene lost 4 bases, with 15 bases spanning the gap. This CDR3 spans 15 amino acids. Germline V CDR1 and CDR2: SGHTA, FQGTGA. CDR3 region: CASSRSGREYNEQFF. In DNA, the CDR3 is TGTGCCAGCAGCCGATCGGGGAGAGAATACAATGAGCAGTTCTTC.

The rearrangement uses TRBV7-8 and TRBJ1-5, with a possible D match to TRBD1 (6 bases). Germline V gene data show CDR1 as SGHVS and CDR2 as FQNEAQ. The CDR3 has 14 amino acids. Deletions cut 6 bases from V and 7 bases from J, with 16 bases between. For the CDR3, the DNA is TGTGCCAGCAGGGCCAACAGGGAGGGGCAGCCCCAGCATTTT. This gives the protein CASRANREGQPQHF.

Only a few counts were recorded for this clone. This chain joins TRBV7-2 and TRBJ2-3; 15 nucleotides align to TRBD2. CDR1 and CDR2 from the germline V gene are SGHTA and FQGNSA. The CDR3 covers 18 residues. Unmatched junction bases numbered 9, after V lost 6 bases and J lost 2 bases. The CDR3 sequence: CASRSPGLAGGNTDTQYF. CDR3 sequence (DNA): TGTGCCAGCAGGTCCCCGGGACTAGCGGGGGGTAACACAGATACGCAGTATTTT.

The chain carries TRBV27 and TRBJ1-2; TRBD1 matches 7 bases. The CDR3 sequence is 13 residues long. CDR1 and CDR2 (germline): MNHEY, SMNVEV (reference sequence). The V segment lost 1 base and the J segment 7 bases; nucleotides outside the gene matches: 3. The CDR3 DNA is TGTGCCAGCAGTTTATTCAGGGGGAGTGGCTACACCTTC. Its translation is CASSLFRGSGYTF.

This clone was recorded once. The chain uses TRBV5-5 and TRBJ2-3, with 7 bases that match TRBD2. The CDR3 spans 15 residues. In germline, CDR1 is SGHKS, CDR2 YYEKEE (reference sequence). The J segment lost 3 bases and the V segment lost 3 bases, leaving 7 bases of the junction unmatched. The CDR3 loop reads CASSSLASGTDTQYF. The CDR3 nucleotides are TGTGCCAGCAGCTCGTTGGCTAGCGGTACAGATACGCAGTATTTT.

The chain couples TRBV2 to TRBJ2-1; 8 bases map to TRBD1. This CDR3 contains 15 residues. The V and J ends lost 2 bases and 10 bases, in that order; junction bases with no gene match: 10. Germline CDR1 is SNHLY and CDR2 is FYNNEI. CDR3 sequence reads: CASSETGAGGTEQFF. DNA of the CDR3: TGTGCCAGCAGTGAAACCGGGGCAGGGGGCACCGAGCAGTTCTTC.

The genes are TRBV3-1 (or the pseudogene TRBV3-2) and TRBJ2-1, with 10 bases that match TRBD1. Germline loops: CDR1 LGHDT, CDR2 YNNKEL (reference sequence). With V trimmed by 5 bases and J by 4 bases, 5 bases remained unmatched. The CDR3 is 15 residues long. In DNA, the CDR3 is TGTGCCAGCAGCAAGGGACAGGGGCCATACAATGAGCAGTTCTTC. This translates into CASSKGQGPYNEQFF.

The CDR3 coding sequence is TGCGCCAGCAGTGGACAGATTAATTCACCCCTCCACTTT. It codes for CASSGQINSPLHF. This chain connects TRBV10-1 to TRBJ1-6, with D possibly being TRBD1 (5 bases). V shed 4 bases and J shed 6 bases, with 7 bases lying between them. The V gene's germline CDR1 is WNHNN and CDR2 SYGVQD (reference sequence). This CDR3 spans 13 amino acids.

The chain links TRBV28 to TRBJ1-2, with D possibly matching TRBD1 (6 bases). Germline V gene sequence: CDR1 MDHEN, CDR2 SYDVKM. The CDR3 contains 13 residues. Trimming cost V 4 bases and J 4 bases, with 10 bases left between them. CDR3 sequence (DNA): TGTGCCAGCAGTTCGGGACATGGCTATGGCTACACCTTC. It yields the protein CASSSGHGYGYTF.

J is TRBJ2-2 and V is TRBV2; possible D gene TRBD1, 5 bases. Germline CDR1 and CDR2: SNHLY and FYNNEI. CDR3 size: 15 residues. V was cut by 4 bases and J by 7 bases, with 16 bases left in between. CDR3 residues: CASSGLQGRNGELFF. CDR3 DNA: TGTGCCAGCAGTGGACTGCAGGGTCGGAACGGGGAGCTGTTTTTT.

V is TRBV19 and J is TRBJ1-2; the match to TRBD1 covers 8 bases. Germline V CDR1 and CDR2: LNHDA, SQIVND (reference sequence). The V gene end was trimmed by 3 bases and the J gene end by 7 bases; junction bases not matched to a gene: 4. The CDR3 is 13 amino acids. CDR3 sequence: CASSMGDRSGYTF. CDR3 in DNA: TGTGCCAGTAGTATGGGGGACAGGAGTGGCTACACCTTC. Based on the CDR3 plus reference TRBV19 and TRBJ1-2, the full variable domain is DGGITQSPKYLFRKEGQNVTLSCEQNLNHDAMYWYRQDPGQGLRLIYYSQIVNDFQKGDIAEGYSVSREKKESFPLTVTSAQKNPTAFYLCASSMGDRSGYTFGSGTRLTVV.

The chain is built from TRBV18 and TRBJ2-7, with TRBD2 matching over 7 bases. V was pared by 6 bases and J by 0 bases, with 8 bases of the junction left unmatched. CDR3 length equals 15 residues. CDR1 is KGHSH, CDR2 LQKENI, per germline. CDR3 DNA: TGTGCCAGCTCGATAATATCGGGGGGCTCCTACGAGCAGTACTTC. It specifies CASSIISGGSYEQYF.

The CDR3, as DNA: TGCAGTGCTAGTTCGACCTCCGGGGGGGAGCTGTTTTTT. Amino acid sequence: CSASSTSGGELFF. V and J are TRBV20-1 and TRBJ2-2; D ambiguous. Per germline, CDR1 DFQATT and CDR2 SNEGSKA (reference sequence). This CDR3 has 13 amino acids. The V end lost 3 bases, the J end lost 8 bases, and 13 bases lay between the germline ends.

V and J are TRBV11-2 and TRBJ1-6; D ambiguous. The CDR3 has 16 residues. Germline assignment: CDR1 SGHAT and CDR2 FQNNGV. Trimming left V 5 bases short and J 6 bases short, with 17 bases between. The CDR3, as DNA: TGTGCCAGCAGCCTATTGGCCGGCGGTCGTAATTCACCCCTCCACTTT. This gives the protein CASSLLAGGRNSPLHF.

The chain joins TRBV18 to TRBJ1-5, with no clear D. The CDR3 totals 14 residues. V was pared by 1 base and J by 4 bases, with 8 bases between. Germline CDR1 and CDR2: KGHSH and LQKENI. In DNA, the CDR3 is TGTGCCAGCTCACCACAAAATAATAATCAGCCCCAGCATTTT. Translated, it gives CASSPQNNNQPQHF.

This sequence joins TRBV7-9 and TRBJ2-3; 9 nucleotides agree with TRBD2. V gave up 5 bases and J gave up 7 bases; unmatched junction bases: 10. The germline V gene has CDR1 SEHNR and CDR2 FQNEAQ (reference sequence). The CDR3 covers 15 residues. The CDR3 sequence: CASSPRAGGLNTQYF. DNA of the CDR3: TGTGCCAGCAGCCCCCGCGCGGGGGGGCTTAATACGCAGTATTTT.

The chain employs TRBV4-1 and TRBJ2-3; 7 bases match TRBD1. The germline V gene has CDR1 MGHRA and CDR2 YSYEKL. V was clipped by 6 bases and J by 0 bases; unmatched bases: 0. CDR3 length: 13 amino acids. CDR3 region: CASRGQSTDTQYF. The CDR3 DNA reads as TGCGCCAGCAGGGGACAGAGCACAGATACGCAGTATTTT.

The chain joins TRBV6-2 or TRBV6-3 to TRBJ2-1, with 13 bases fitting TRBD2. V lost 1 base to trimming and J lost 9 bases; unmatched junction nucleotides: 6. The CDR3 is 16 residues long. Germline CDR1 is MNHEY and CDR2 is SVGEGT. The CDR3 sequence: CASSYYGTSGAGEQFF. CDR3 coding DNA: TGTGCCAGCAGTTACTACGGGACTAGCGGGGCCGGTGAGCAGTTCTTC.

The chain joins TRBV7-9 to TRBJ1-2, with 9 bases aligning to TRBD1. The junction had 15 bases not matched to a gene; V was cut back by 5 bases and J by 8 bases. This CDR3 has 16 amino acids. Germline V gene data show CDR1 as SEHNR and CDR2 as FQNEAQ (reference sequence). CDR3 coding DNA: TGTGCCAGCAGCAAGGGACAGGGTAGTGCAGCGGGAGGCTACACCTTC. Translation: CASSKGQGSAAGGYTF. The whole variable domain, filled in from reference TRBV7-9 and TRBJ1-2, reads DTGVSQNPRHKITKRGQNVTFRCDPISEHNRLYWYRQTLGQGPEFLTYFQNEAQLEKSRLLSDRFSAERPKGSFSTLEIQRTEQGDSAMYLCASSKGQGSAAGGYTFGSGTRLTVV.